These T cell receptor beta chains were read from a single sample in a study of T cells in Graves' hyperthyroidism and ophthalmopathy. TCRdb called the multiplex PCR reads again in MiXCR, with one record for every CDR3 protein. The sample lists some 500,000 distinct CDR3 sequences; around 15% were seen once. Material for sequencing was blood. The receptors were sampled from a woman aged 25-40 years with Graves' ophthalmopathy. CDR3s include the opening cysteine and the closing phenylalanine or tryptophan. D genes are given only for firm matches. Clone size appears in some rows only: once, few, many, or a class for an expanded clone.

v_gene	d_gene	j_gene	abundance	CDR3nt	CDR3aa
TRBV2	NA	TRBJ2-1	many	TGTGCCAGCAGTGGCAGCTGGGGCAATGAGCAGTTCTTC	CASSGSWGNEQFF
TRBV7-8	TRBD1	TRBJ1-2	many	TGTGCCAGCAGCCCCACCACCGGACAGGTTTTGGGATACACCTTC	CASSPTTGQVLGYTF
TRBV5-1	NA	TRBJ1-3	NA	TGCGCCAGCAGCTTGGAAGGGGCGTCTGGAAACACCATATATTTT	CASSLEGASGNTIYF
TRBV20-1	NA	TRBJ2-7	many	TGCAGTGCTAGAGGCACAACCTACTACGAGCAGTACTTC	CSARGTTYYEQYF
TRBV10-3	NA	TRBJ2-7	NA	TGTGCCATCAGTGAGTCGACAGGACGACCGGAGCAGTACTTC	CAISESTGRPEQYF
TRBV15	NA	TRBJ1-1	many	TGTGCCACCAGCAGAGAGAAGGTGGGCGTAGCTTTCTTT	CATSREKVGVAFF
TRBV7-2	TRBD2	TRBJ2-3	many	TGTGCCAGCAGCTTAAGCGGGAGCCGGGATACGCAGTATTTT	CASSLSGSRDTQYF
TRBV12-3/TRBV12-4	NA	TRBJ2-1	few	TGTGCCAGCAGTGGGGACGGCCGGCATGAGCAGTTCTTC	CASSGDGRHEQFF
TRBV2	TRBD2	TRBJ2-3	few	TGTGCCAGCAGTCCCGGGACTAGCGGGAGAATTAGGACAGATACGCAGTATTTT	CASSPGTSGRIRTDTQYF
TRBV25-1	NA	TRBJ2-7	NA	TGTGCCAGCAGTGCGGACTTCGCCTACGAGCAGTACTTC	CASSADFAYEQYF
TRBV5-1	NA	TRBJ1-3	many	TGCGCCAGCAGCTTGACCGGGGGATACTCTGGAAACACCATATATTTT	CASSLTGGYSGNTIYF
TRBV7-2	NA	TRBJ1-5	NA	TGTGCCAGCAGCCAAGTGTTGCCAGGGCCAGAGAATAGCAATCAGCCCCAGCATTTT	CASSQVLPGPENSNQPQHF
TRBV5-1	NA	TRBJ2-6	many	TGCGCCAGCAGTATTACAGGGTCTTTCGCTGGGGCCAACGTCCTGACTTTC	CASSITGSFAGANVLTF
TRBV9	NA	TRBJ2-4	NA	TGTGCCAGCAGCGACTCGAGATTAGCCAAAAACATTCAGTACTTC	CASSDSRLAKNIQYF
TRBV12-3/TRBV12-4	TRBD1	TRBJ2-7	many	TGTGCCAGCAGACGGACAGGGCTCTACGAGCAGTACTTC	CASRRTGLYEQYF
TRBV28	TRBD1	TRBJ2-1	NA	TGTGCCAGCAGCCGGGACAGGGATCTCAATGAGCAGTTCTTC	CASSRDRDLNEQFF
TRBV27	NA	TRBJ2-3	many	TGTGCCAGCAGTTTATCGTTAGGGAACACAGATACGCAGTATTTT	CASSLSLGNTDTQYF
TRBV29-1	NA	TRBJ2-5	few	TGCAGCGTTACAGATTCCCAAGAGACCCAGTACTTC	CSVTDSQETQYF
TRBV6-4	NA	TRBJ2-4	NA	TGTGCCAGCAGTTTCGAGGGGCCATCCCCTATAGCCAAAAACATTCAGTACTTC	CASSFEGPSPIAKNIQYF
TRBV27	TRBD1	TRBJ1-1	NA	TGTGCCAGCAGACGGACAGGGGAGTGGAACACTGAAGCTTTCTTT	CASRRTGEWNTEAFF
TRBV7-9	NA	TRBJ2-7	many	TGTGCCAGCAGCGCCCTGGGGGAGGAGCAGTACTTC	CASSALGEEQYF
TRBV30	NA	TRBJ2-3	many	TGTGCCTGGGGGTCTAGCACAGATACGCAGTATTTT	CAWGSSTDTQYF
TRBV2	TRBD2	TRBJ2-1	many	TGTGCCAGCAATCCTCTAGCGGGAGGGCCCATTGAGCAGTTCTTC	CASNPLAGGPIEQFF
TRBV27	NA	TRBJ1-1	NA	TGTGCCACTACCTGGGGGCCATACACTGAAGCTTTCTTT	CATTWGPYTEAFF
TRBV4-2	TRBD2	TRBJ2-7	few	TGTGCCAGCAGCCAAGCCGGGGGGGCCTCCTACGAGCAGTACTTC	CASSQAGGASYEQYF
TRBV7-2	NA	TRBJ2-5	many	TGTGCCAGCAGCTTTAGGGGTCGGGAGTGGGAGACCCAGTACTTC	CASSFRGREWETQYF
TRBV11-2	TRBD2	TRBJ2-2	NA	TGTGCCACTAGGGAGGGGACCGCGAACACCGGGGAGCTGTTTTTT	CATREGTANTGELFF
TRBV7-9	NA	TRBJ2-7	NA	TGTGCCGGCAGCTTTATCGGTGGGAACGAGCAGTACTTC	CAGSFIGGNEQYF
TRBV14	TRBD2	TRBJ2-1	NA	TGTGCCAGCAGCCATCTCCTAGCGGGAGCCGGAAACAATGAGCAGTTCTTC	CASSHLLAGAGNNEQFF
TRBV12-3/TRBV12-4	NA	TRBJ2-5	many	TGTGCCAGCAGGCCGGGAGCGGAGACCCAGTACTTC	CASRPGAETQYF
TRBV11-2	NA	TRBJ1-4	many	TGTGCCAGCAGTAACCCTGCAACTAATGAAAAACTGTTTTTT	CASSNPATNEKLFF
TRBV7-8	NA	TRBJ1-1	NA	TGTGCCAGCAGCGCCGTTACAATGAACACTGGAGCTTTCTTT	CASSAVTMNTGAFF
TRBV5-6	TRBD2	TRBJ2-7	NA	TGTGCCAGCAGCAGAGCGGGACCGATCTACGAGCAGTACTTC	CASSRAGPIYEQYF
TRBV2	TRBD2	TRBJ2-1	NA	TGTGCCAGCAGTGAGGGTAGCGGGACGGTCGGGGAGCAGTTCTTC	CASSEGSGTVGEQFF
TRBV6-1	NA	TRBJ2-7	few	TGTGCCAGCAGTTCTCTTGCCGGATCGGGCTACGAGCAGTACTTC	CASSSLAGSGYEQYF
TRBV7-8	TRBD2	TRBJ2-7	NA	TGTGCCAGCAGTTATGCTAGCGGGGGCTACTACGAGCAGTACTTC	CASSYASGGYYEQYF
TRBV28	NA	TRBJ2-6	few	TGTGCCAGCAGCCTAATCAGCTCTGGGGCCAACGTCCTGACTTTC	CASSLISSGANVLTF
TRBV29-1	TRBD2	TRBJ2-3	few	TGCAGCGTTGAACACTCGGGAGGAACAGATACGCAGTATTTT	CSVEHSGGTDTQYF
TRBV12-3/TRBV12-4	NA	TRBJ1-6	many	TGTGCCTCCAACCCGGGGGGAGGGTCGGCCCTCCACTTT	CASNPGGGSALHF
TRBV4-1	NA	TRBJ2-1	NA	TGCGCCAGCAGCGTTCTGGGGGACAATGAGCAGTTCTTC	CASSVLGDNEQFF
TRBV6-2/TRBV6-3	NA	TRBJ1-2	many	TGTGCCAGCAGTTGGATCCTGTATGGCTACACCTTC	CASSWILYGYTF
TRBV12-5	NA	TRBJ2-1	few	TGTGCTAGTGGTACAAGCTCGGGGGACCTCGGTGAGCAGTTCTTC	CASGTSSGDLGEQFF
TRBV27	TRBD1	TRBJ2-6	few	TGTGCCAGCAGTTTTTTGGGACAGGGAGTCTCTGGGGCCAACGTCCTGACTTTC	CASSFLGQGVSGANVLTF
TRBV29-1	NA	TRBJ2-1	few	TGCAGCGTTGATAAATCCGGACGATCATACAATGAGCAGTTCTTC	CSVDKSGRSYNEQFF
TRBV7-9	NA	TRBJ2-7	NA	TGTGCCAGCAGCTCTATTGTGGACCCCTACGAGCAGTACTTC	CASSSIVDPYEQYF